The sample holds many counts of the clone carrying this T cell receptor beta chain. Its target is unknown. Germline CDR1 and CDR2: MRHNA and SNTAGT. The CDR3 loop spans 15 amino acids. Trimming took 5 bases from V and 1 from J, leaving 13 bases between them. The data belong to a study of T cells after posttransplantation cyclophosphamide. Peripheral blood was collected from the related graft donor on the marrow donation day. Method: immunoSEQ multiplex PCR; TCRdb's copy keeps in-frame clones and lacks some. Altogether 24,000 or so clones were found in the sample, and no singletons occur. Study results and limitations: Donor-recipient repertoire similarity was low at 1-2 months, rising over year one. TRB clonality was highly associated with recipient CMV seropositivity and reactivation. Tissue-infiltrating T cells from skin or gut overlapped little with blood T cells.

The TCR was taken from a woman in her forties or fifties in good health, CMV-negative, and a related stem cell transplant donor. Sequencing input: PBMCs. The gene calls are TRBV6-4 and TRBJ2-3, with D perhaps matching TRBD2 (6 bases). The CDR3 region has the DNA TGTGCCAGCAGTAGGGAACCGGGGGGCACAGATACGCAGTATTTT. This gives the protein CASSREPGGTDTQYF.